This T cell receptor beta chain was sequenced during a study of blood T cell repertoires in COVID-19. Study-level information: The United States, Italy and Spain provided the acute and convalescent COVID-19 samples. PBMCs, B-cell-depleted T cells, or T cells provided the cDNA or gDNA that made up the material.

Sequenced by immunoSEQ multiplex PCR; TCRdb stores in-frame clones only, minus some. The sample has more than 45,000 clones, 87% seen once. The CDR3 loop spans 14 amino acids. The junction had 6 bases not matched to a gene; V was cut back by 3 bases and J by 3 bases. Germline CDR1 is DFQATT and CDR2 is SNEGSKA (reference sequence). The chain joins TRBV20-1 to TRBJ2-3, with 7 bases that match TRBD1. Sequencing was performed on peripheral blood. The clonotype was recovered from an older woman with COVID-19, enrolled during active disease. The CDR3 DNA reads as TGCAGTGCTAGTAACAGGGGAAAGACAGATACGCAGTATTTT. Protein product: CSASNRGKTDTQYF.